This T cell receptor beta chain was captured in a study of blood T cell repertoires in COVID-19. For the study at large: Donors in the United States, Italy and Spain gave samples during acute or convalescent COVID-19. T cells, B-cell-depleted T cells, or PBMCs provided the cDNA or gDNA that served as material.

Methods used by the authors: Amplification from reference gene primers served as the basis for estimated nucleated cell counts. TCRdb's table, derived via immunoSEQ multiplex PCR, lists solely in-frame clones and lacks some. The V and J calls and clone size were taken over from that table, and D and trimming were inferred from the DNA. The sample carries around 180,000 clones, 88% recorded once. CDR3 length: 19 residues. Germline values: CDR1 KGHDR, CDR2 SFDVKD. Trimming at V came to 0 bases and at J to 2 bases, leaving 11 bases not matched to a gene. The V call is TRBV24-1, the J call TRBJ2-5; 10 nucleotides agree with TRBD1. The receptor was isolated from a human donor in a cohort sampled during active COVID-19. Sample: peripheral blood. DNA for the CDR3: TGTGCCACCAGTGATTTGGGAATCGGGACAGGGGTGAGGCAAGAGACCCAGTACTTC. It is translated as CATSDLGIGTGVRQETQYF.